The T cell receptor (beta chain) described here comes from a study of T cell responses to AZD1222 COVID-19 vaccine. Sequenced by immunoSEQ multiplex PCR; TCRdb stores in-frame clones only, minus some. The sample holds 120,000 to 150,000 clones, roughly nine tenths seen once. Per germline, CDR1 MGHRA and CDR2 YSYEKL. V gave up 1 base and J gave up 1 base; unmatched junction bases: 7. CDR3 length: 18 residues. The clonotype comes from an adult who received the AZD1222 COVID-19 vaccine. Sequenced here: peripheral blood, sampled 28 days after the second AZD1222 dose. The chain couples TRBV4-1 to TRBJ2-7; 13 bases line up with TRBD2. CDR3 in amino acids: CASSQGGVTSGRSYEQYF. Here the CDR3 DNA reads TGCGCCAGCAGCCAAGGGGGGGTGACTAGCGGGAGGTCCTACGAGCAGTACTTC.